The table lists the clone carrying this T cell receptor beta chain with many counts. This CDR3 region has 13 residues. Trimming took 6 bases from V and 8 from J, leaving 16 bases between them. Germline CDR1 and CDR2: DFQATT and SNEGSKA (reference sequence). The second PCR ran about 6 to 12 cycles with a sample-barcoded 5' primer and J-beta primers. In TCRdb, the 5' RACE reads were re-called with MiXCR into one record per CDR3 protein. The sample yields 600,000 or so distinct CDR3 sequences, approximately 30% seen once. These data are taken from a study of blood T cells in healthy people across ages. Sequenced input: blood. The chain couples TRBV20-1 to TRBJ2-2, with a weak D call TRBD1 (5 bases). This TCR derives from a woman of 80 years or more in good health. CDR3 in DNA: TGCAGTGCAAGAATCCTTGGGGCTGGGGAGCTGTTTTTT. The encoded protein is CSARILGAGELFF.